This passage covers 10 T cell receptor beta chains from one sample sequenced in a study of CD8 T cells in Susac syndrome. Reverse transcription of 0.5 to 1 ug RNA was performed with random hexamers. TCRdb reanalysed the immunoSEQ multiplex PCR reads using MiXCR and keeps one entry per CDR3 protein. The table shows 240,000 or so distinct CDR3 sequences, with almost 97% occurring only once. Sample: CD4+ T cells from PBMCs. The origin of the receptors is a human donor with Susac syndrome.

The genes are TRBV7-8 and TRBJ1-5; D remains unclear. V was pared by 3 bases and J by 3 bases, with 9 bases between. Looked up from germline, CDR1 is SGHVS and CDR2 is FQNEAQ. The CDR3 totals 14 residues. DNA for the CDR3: TGTGCCAGCAGCTTTGAAGGGTACAATCAGCCCCAGCATTTT. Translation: CASSFEGYNQPQHF.

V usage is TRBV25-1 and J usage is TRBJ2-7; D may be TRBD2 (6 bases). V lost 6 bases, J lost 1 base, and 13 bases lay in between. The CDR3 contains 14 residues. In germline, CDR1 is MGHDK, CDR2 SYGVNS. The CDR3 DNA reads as TGTGCCAGCAGCCAAGAGGCGGGGTCCTACGAGCAGTACTTC. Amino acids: CASSQEAGSYEQYF.

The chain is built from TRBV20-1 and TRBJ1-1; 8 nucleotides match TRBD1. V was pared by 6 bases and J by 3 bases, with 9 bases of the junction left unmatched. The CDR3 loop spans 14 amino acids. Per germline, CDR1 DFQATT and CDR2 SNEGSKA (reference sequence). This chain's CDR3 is CSASLRGRDTEAFF. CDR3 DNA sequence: TGCAGTGCCTCTCTCAGGGGGCGCGACACTGAAGCTTTCTTT.

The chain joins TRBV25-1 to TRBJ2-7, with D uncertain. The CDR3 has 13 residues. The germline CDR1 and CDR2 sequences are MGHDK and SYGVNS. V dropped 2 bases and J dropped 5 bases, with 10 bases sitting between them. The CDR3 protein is CASSEPGRDEQYF. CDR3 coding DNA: TGTGCCAGCAGTGAACCCGGCCGGGACGAGCAGTACTTC.

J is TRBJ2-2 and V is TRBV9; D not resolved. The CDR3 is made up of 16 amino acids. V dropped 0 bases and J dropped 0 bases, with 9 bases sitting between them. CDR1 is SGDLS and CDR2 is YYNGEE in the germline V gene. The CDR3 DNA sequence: TGTGCCAGCAGCGTAGAGCCAGGAGCGAACACCGGGGAGCTGTTTTTT. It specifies CASSVEPGANTGELFF.

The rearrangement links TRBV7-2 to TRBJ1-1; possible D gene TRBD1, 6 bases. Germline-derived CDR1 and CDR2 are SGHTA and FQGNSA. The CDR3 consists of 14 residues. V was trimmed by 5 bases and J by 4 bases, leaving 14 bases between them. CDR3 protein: CASSRSTGPTEAFF. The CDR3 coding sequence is TGTGCCAGCAGCCGTTCGACAGGCCCCACTGAAGCTTTCTTT.

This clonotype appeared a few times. The CDR3 here is CSATTGSNQPQHF. In DNA, the CDR3 is TGCAGTGCTACGACAGGGTCTAATCAGCCCCAGCATTTT. The chain couples TRBV20-1 to TRBJ1-5; 7 nucleotides line up with TRBD1. The junction had 4 bases not matched to a gene; V was cut back by 4 bases and J by 4 bases. The CDR3 sequence is 13 residues long. CDR1 is DFQATT and CDR2 is SNEGSKA in the germline V gene (reference sequence).

CDR3: CASSLEQNTGELFF. The CDR3, as DNA: TGTGCCAGCAGCTTGGAACAGAACACCGGGGAGCTGTTTTTT. The V and J genes are TRBV5-4 and TRBJ2-2; no reliable D call. Trimming took 0 bases from V and 1 from J, leaving 4 bases between them. The CDR3 runs to 14 residues. Germline V CDR1 and CDR2: SGHNT, YYREEE (reference sequence).

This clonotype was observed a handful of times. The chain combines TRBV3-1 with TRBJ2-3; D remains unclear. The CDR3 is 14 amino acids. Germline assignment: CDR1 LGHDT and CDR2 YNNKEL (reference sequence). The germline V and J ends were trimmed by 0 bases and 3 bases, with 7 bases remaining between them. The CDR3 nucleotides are TGTGCCAGCAGCCAAGATCGAGGTACAGATACGCAGTATTTT. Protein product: CASSQDRGTDTQYF.

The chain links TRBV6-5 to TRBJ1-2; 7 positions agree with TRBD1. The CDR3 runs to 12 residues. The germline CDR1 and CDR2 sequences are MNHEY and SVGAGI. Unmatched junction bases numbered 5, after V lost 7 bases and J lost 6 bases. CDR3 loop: CASTRQGHGYTF. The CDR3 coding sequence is TGTGCCAGCACCCGACAGGGACATGGCTACACCTTC.